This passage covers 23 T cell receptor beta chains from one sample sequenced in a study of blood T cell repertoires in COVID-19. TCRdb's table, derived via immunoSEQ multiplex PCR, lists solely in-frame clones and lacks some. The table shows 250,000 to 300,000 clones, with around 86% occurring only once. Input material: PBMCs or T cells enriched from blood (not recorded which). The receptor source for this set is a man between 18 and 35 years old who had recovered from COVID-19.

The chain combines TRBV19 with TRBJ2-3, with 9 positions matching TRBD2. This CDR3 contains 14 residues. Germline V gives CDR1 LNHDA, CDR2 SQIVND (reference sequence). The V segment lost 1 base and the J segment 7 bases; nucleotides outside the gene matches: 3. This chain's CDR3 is CASSIGASGNTQYF. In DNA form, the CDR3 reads TGTGCCAGTAGTATAGGCGCTAGCGGGAATACGCAGTATTTT.

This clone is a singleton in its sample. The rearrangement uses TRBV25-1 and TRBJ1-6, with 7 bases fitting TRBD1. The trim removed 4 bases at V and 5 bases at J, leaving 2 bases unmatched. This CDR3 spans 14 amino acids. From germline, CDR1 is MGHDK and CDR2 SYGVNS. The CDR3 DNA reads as TGTGCCAGCAGTGTAGGGACAGATAATTCACCCCTCCACTTT. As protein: CASSVGTDNSPLHF.

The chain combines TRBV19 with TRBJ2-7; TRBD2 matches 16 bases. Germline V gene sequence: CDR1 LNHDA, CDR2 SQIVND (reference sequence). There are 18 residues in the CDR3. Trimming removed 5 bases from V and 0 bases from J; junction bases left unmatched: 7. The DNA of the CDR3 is TGTGCCAGTAGTTCGGGACTAGCGGGAGGGAGGAGCTCCTACGAGCAGTACTTC. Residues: CASSSGLAGGRSSYEQYF.

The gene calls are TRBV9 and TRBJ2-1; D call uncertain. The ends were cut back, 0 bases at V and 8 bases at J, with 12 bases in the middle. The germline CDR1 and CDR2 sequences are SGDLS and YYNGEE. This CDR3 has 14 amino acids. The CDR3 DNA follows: TGTGCCAGCAGCGTAGGTCTAGATGGCTATGAGCAGTTCTTC. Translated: CASSVGLDGYEQFF. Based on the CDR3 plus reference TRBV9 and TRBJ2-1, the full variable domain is DSGVTQTPKHLITATGQRVTLRCSPRSGDLSVYWYQQSLDQGLQFLIQYYNGEERAKGNILERFSAQQFPDLHSELNLSSLELGDSALYFCASSVGLDGYEQFFGPGTRLTVL.

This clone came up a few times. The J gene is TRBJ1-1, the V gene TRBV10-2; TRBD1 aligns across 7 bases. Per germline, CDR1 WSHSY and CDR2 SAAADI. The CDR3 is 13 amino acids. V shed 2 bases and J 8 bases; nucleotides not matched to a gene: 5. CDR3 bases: TGCGCCAGCAGTGAGCGCCGGGACAGAGAAGCTTTCTTT. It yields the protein CASSERRDREAFF.

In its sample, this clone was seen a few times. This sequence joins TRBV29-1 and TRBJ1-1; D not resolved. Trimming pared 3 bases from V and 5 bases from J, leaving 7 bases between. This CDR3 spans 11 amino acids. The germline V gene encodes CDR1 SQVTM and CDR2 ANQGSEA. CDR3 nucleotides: TGCAGCGTTGAGGCCCCGACTGAAGCTTTCTTT. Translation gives CSVEAPTEAFF.

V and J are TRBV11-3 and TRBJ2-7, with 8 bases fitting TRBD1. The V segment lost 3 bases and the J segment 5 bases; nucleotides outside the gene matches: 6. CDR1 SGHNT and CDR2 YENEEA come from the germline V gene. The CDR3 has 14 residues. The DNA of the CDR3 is TGTGCCAGCAGCTTGTGGACAGGGAAGGACGAGCAGTACTTC. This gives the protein CASSLWTGKDEQYF. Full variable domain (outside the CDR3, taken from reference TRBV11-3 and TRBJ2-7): EAGVVQSPRYKIIEKKQPVAFWCNPISGHNTLYWYLQNLGQGPELLIRYENEEAVDDSQLPKDRFSAERLKGVDSTLKIQPAELGDSAVYLCASSLWTGKDEQYFGPGTRLTVT.

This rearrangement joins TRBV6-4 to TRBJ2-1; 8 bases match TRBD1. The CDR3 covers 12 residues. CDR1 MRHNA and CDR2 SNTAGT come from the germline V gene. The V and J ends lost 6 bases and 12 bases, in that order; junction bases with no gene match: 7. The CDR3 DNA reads TGTGCCAGCAGCCGACAGGGGTCGCCGCAGTTCTTC. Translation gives CASSRQGSPQFF.

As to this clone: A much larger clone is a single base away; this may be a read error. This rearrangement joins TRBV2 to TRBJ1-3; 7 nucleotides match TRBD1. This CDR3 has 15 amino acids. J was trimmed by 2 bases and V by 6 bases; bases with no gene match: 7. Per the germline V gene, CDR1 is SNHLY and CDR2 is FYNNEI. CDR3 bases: TGTGCCAGCAGCGTAGGGCAGGGGGCTGGAAACACCATATATTTT. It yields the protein CASSVGQGAGNTIYF.

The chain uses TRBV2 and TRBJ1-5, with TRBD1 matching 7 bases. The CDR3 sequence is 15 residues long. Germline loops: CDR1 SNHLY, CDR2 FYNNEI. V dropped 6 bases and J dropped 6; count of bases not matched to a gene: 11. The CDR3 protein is CASRPWQGVGQPQHF. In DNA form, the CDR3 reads TGTGCCAGCAGGCCCTGGCAGGGGGTGGGTCAGCCCCAGCATTTT.

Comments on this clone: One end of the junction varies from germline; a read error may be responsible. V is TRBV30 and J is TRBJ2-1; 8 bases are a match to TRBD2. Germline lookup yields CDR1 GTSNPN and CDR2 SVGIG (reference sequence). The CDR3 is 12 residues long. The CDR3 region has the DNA TGTGCCTGGAGTGAGATAGCGGGAACGGGAGTCTTC. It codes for CAWSEIAGTGVF.

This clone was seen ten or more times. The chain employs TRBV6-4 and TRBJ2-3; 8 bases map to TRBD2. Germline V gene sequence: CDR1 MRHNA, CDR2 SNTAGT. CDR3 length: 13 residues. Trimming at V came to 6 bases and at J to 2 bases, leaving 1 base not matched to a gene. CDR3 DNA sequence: TGTGCCAGCAGCGGGAGGGCCACAGATACGCAGTATTTT. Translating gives CASSGRATDTQYF.

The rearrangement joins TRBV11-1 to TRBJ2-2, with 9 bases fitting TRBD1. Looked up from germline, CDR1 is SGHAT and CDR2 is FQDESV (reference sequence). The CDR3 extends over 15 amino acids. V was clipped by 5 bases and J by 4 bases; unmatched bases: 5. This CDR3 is CASSPGQGLTGELFF. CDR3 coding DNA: TGTGCCAGCAGCCCGGGACAGGGCCTCACCGGGGAGCTGTTTTTT.

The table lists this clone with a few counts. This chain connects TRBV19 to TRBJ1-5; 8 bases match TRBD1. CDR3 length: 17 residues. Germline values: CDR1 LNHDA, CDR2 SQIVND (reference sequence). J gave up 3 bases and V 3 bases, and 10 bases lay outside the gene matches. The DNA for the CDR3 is TGTGCCAGTAGTATTCTTCCGGGACAGGCGGACAATCAGCCCCAGCATTTT. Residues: CASSILPGQADNQPQHF.

The CDR3 spells CASSVDVVPGYEQYF. CDR3 nucleotide sequence: TGTGCCAGCAGCGTAGACGTAGTGCCAGGATACGAGCAGTACTTC. V is TRBV9 and J is TRBJ2-7; D not resolved. V shed 0 bases and J shed 4 bases, with 14 bases lying between them. The germline gives CDR1 SGDLS, CDR2 YYNGEE. This CDR3 region has 15 residues.

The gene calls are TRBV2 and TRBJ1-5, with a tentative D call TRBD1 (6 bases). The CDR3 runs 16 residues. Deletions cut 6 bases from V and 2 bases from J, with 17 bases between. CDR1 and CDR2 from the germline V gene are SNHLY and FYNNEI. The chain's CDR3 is CASRTGQSVGNQPQHF. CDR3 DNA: TGTGCCAGCAGGACAGGACAGTCCGTAGGCAATCAGCCCCAGCATTTT. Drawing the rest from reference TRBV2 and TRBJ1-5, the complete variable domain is EPEVTQTPSHQVTQMGQEVILRCVPISNHLYFYWYRQILGQKVEFLVSFYNNEISEKSEIFDDQFSVERPDGSNFTLKIRSTKLEDSAMYFCASRTGQSVGNQPQHFGDGTRLSIL.

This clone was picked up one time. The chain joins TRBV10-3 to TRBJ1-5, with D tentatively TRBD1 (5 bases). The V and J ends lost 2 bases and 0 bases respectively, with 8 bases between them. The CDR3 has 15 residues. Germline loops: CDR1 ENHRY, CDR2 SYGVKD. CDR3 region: CAISEGAYSNQPQHF. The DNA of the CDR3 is TGTGCCATCAGTGAGGGGGCGTATAGCAATCAGCCCCAGCATTTT.

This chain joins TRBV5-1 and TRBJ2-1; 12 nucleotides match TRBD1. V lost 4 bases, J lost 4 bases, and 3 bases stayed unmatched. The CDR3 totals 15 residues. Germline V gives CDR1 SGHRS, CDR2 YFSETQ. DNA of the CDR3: TGCGCCAGCAGCGAGGGACAGGGGGCGTACAATGAGCAGTTCTTC. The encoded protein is CASSEGQGAYNEQFF.

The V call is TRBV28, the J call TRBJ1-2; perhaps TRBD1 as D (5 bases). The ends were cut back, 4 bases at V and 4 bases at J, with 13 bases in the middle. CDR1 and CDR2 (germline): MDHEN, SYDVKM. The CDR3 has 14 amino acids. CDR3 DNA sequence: TGTGCCAGCAGTTCCCGAATTGGGGCCTATGGCTACACCTTC. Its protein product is CASSSRIGAYGYTF.

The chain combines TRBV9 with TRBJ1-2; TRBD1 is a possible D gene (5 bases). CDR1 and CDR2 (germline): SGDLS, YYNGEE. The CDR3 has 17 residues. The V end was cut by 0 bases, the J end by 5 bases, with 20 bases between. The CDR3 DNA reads TGTGCCAGCAGCGTAGCTCAGGGCTGGTCGTCAGGGTATGGCTACACCTTC. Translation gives CASSVAQGWSSGYGYTF.

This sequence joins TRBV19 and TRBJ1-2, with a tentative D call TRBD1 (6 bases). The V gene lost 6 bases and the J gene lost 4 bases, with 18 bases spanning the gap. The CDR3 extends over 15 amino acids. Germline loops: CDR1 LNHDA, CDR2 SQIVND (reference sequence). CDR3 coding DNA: TGTGCCAGTAGCTACCGGGACAAGACCATCTATGGCTACACCTTC. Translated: CASSYRDKTIYGYTF. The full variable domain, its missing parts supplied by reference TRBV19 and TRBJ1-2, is DGGITQSPKYLFRKEGQNVTLSCEQNLNHDAMYWYRQDPGQGLRLIYYSQIVNDFQKGDIAEGYSVSREKKESFPLTVTSAQKNPTAFYLCASSYRDKTIYGYTFGSGTRLTVV.

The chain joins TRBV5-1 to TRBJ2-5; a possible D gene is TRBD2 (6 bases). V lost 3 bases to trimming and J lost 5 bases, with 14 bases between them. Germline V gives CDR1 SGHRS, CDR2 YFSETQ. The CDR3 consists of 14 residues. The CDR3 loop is CASSSGPAGETQYF. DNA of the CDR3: TGCGCCAGCAGCTCGGGCCCGGCGGGGGAGACCCAGTACTTC.

CDR3 DNA: TGTGCCAGCCTAACCACGGGGGGAAATCGGGCCCAGCATTTT. Translated: CASLTTGGNRAQHF. This chain connects TRBV28 to TRBJ1-5; D is perhaps TRBD1 (5 bases). Germline CDR1 is MDHEN and CDR2 is SYDVKM. The CDR3 totals 14 residues. V dropped 8 bases and J dropped 11 bases, with 22 bases sitting between them.